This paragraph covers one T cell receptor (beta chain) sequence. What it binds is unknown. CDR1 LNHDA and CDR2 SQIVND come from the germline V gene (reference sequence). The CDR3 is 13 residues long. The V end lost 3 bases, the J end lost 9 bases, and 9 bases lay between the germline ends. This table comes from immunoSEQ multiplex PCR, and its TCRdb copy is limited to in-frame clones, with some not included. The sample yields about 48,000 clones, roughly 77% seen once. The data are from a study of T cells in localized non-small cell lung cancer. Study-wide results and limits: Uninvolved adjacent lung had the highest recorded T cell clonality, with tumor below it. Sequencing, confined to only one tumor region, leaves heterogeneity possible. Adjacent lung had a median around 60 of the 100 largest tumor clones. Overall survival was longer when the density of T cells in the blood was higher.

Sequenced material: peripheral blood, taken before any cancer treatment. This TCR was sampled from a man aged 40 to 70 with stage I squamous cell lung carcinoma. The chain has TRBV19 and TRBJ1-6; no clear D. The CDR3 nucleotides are TGTGCCAGTAGTATGGATCGGGGTTCACCCCTCCACTTT. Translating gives CASSMDRGSPLHF.